A selection of T cell receptor beta chains follows, all from one sample in a study of shared clonotypes between healthy human individuals. TCRdb's table, derived via immunoSEQ multiplex PCR, lists solely in-frame clones and lacks some. The sample lists roughly 2 million clones, around 96% occurring once. Specimen: naive CD8+ T cells sorted from blood. These TCRs come from a man in his late teens or twenties in good health. CDR3s include the opening cysteine and the closing phenylalanine or tryptophan. Each record gives: CDR3 protein, CDR3 DNA, V gene, clone size, D gene, J gene, CDR3 length. The D gene is left open where the match is weak. Size tells how often a clone was seen (once, few, many) or the class of an expanded clone, and some rows leave it out.

CASSLEFRRGNGVSTEAFF	TGTGCCAGCAGCTTGGAGTTCCGCAGGGGGAATGGAGTGAGCACTGAAGCTTTCTTT	TRBV5-4	NA	TRBD1	TRBJ1-1	19
CASSLGLLNTEAFF	TGTGCCAGCAGTCTAGGACTACTGAACACTGAAGCTTTCTTT	TRBV27	few	NA	TRBJ1-1	14
CASSQAIGTGANVLTF	TGCGCCAGCAGCCAAGCCATAGGGACTGGGGCCAACGTCCTGACTTTC	TRBV4-3	once	NA	TRBJ2-6	16
CASSLGRETTDTQYF	TGTGCCAGCAGCTTAGGCAGAGAGACCACAGATACGCAGTATTTT	TRBV13	NA	NA	TRBJ2-3	15
CAISEFRFGTGNYGYTF	TGTGCCATCAGTGAGTTCCGCTTCGGAACCGGTAATTATGGCTACACCTTC	TRBV10-3	NA	NA	TRBJ1-2	17
CASTAVPTDTQYF	TGTGCCAGCACGGCCGTCCCCACAGATACGCAGTATTTT	TRBV28	NA	NA	TRBJ2-3	13
CASKLTGAPPGDTQYF	TGTGCCAGCAAACTGACAGGGGCCCCGCCGGGAGATACGCAGTATTTT	TRBV28	NA	TRBD1	TRBJ2-3	16
CASSMSTTLRYNEQFF	TGTGCCAGCAGCATGAGCACGACTTTGCGGTACAATGAGCAGTTCTTC	TRBV7-9	NA	NA	TRBJ2-1	16
CASGSLSGTYEQYF	TGTGCTAGTGGTTCCCTGAGCGGTACCTACGAGCAGTACTTC	TRBV12-5	NA	NA	TRBJ2-7	14
CASSPGGERPYEQYF	TGTGCCAGCAGCCCTGGGGGGGAGCGCCCCTACGAGCAGTACTTC	TRBV13	NA	TRBD2	TRBJ2-7	15
CAISSGGNNGQANYGYTF	TGTGCCATCAGCTCTGGGGGTAATAACGGCCAAGCTAACTATGGCTACACCTTC	TRBV10-3	NA	NA	TRBJ1-2	18
CASSQYRGLGSDTQYF	TGCGCCAGCAGTCAATACAGGGGGCTCGGCTCAGATACGCAGTATTTT	TRBV23-1	NA	TRBD1	TRBJ2-3	16
CASRGTTGELFF	TGTGCCAGCAGGGGGACGACCGGGGAGCTGTTTTTT	TRBV2	once	NA	TRBJ2-2	12
CASSWFPSGTGGEQYF	TGTGCCAGCAGTTGGTTTCCCTCAGGTACGGGCGGCGAGCAGTACTTC	TRBV27	NA	NA	TRBJ2-7	16
CASSDLGTSGYEQYF	TGTGCCAGCAGTGATCTAGGGACTAGCGGCTACGAGCAGTACTTC	TRBV6-1	once	TRBD2	TRBJ2-7	15
CASSFGTYEYEQYF	TGTGCCAGCAGCTTCGGGACTTACGAATACGAGCAGTACTTC	TRBV5-6	NA	NA	TRBJ2-7	14
CASSFSGTGELFF	TGTGCCAGCAGCTTCTCGGGAACCGGGGAGCTGTTTTTT	TRBV5-4	NA	NA	TRBJ2-2	13
CAISESRNQGSSYNEQFF	TGTGCCATCAGTGAGTCTAGAAATCAGGGGAGCTCCTACAATGAGCAGTTCTTC	TRBV10-3	NA	NA	TRBJ2-1	18
CASSVPGQGEGTGELFF	TGTGCCAGCAGCGTCCCGGGACAGGGGGAAGGCACCGGGGAGCTGTTTTTT	TRBV9	NA	TRBD1	TRBJ2-2	17
CASSGRQGATDTQYF	TGTGCCAGCAGCGGGCGACAGGGGGCCACAGATACGCAGTATTTT	TRBV9	NA	TRBD1	TRBJ2-3	15
CASSRGTPGTSPYNEQFF	TGCGCCAGCAGCCGAGGTACCCCCGGGACTAGCCCCTACAATGAGCAGTTCTTC	TRBV4-1	NA	TRBD2	TRBJ2-1	18
CASSLYGSGNAEEQYF	TGCGCCAGCAGCTTGTACGGTTCTGGAAATGCGGAAGAGCAGTACTTC	TRBV5-1	NA	NA	TRBJ2-7	16
CASSETGVNQPQHF	TGTGCCAGCAGTGAGACTGGGGTCAATCAGCCCCAGCATTTT	TRBV2	NA	NA	TRBJ1-5	14
CASKPSGPYNEQFF	TGTGCCAGCAAACCCTCCGGACCGTACAATGAGCAGTTCTTC	TRBV6-6	NA	NA	TRBJ2-1	14
CASSLPWDRGPDLYGYTF	TGTGCCAGCAGCTTACCTTGGGACAGGGGTCCCGACCTTTATGGCTACACCTTC	TRBV7-9	NA	TRBD1	TRBJ1-2	18
CASSLDSRLAGSTDTQYF	TGTGCCAGCAGCTTAGATTCCCGACTAGCGGGAAGCACAGATACGCAGTATTTT	TRBV11-2	NA	TRBD2	TRBJ2-3	18
CASRAKGQGVDGYTF	TGTGCCAGCAGGGCAAAGGGACAGGGGGTAGACGGCTACACCTTC	TRBV5-7	NA	TRBD1	TRBJ1-2	15
CASSIVVSGEQYF	TGTGCCAGTAGTATCGTAGTTTCCGGCGAGCAGTACTTC	TRBV19	NA	NA	TRBJ2-7	13
CASSWTGLDEQYF	TGTGCCAGCAGTTGGACAGGGTTGGACGAGCAGTACTTC	TRBV25-1	NA	TRBD1	TRBJ2-7	13
CAISDPQGLSYEQYF	TGTGCCATCAGTGATCCTCAGGGATTGAGCTACGAGCAGTACTTC	TRBV10-3	NA	NA	TRBJ2-7	15
CASSETGGIYEQYF	TGCGCCAGCAGCGAGACAGGGGGAATCTACGAGCAGTACTTC	TRBV4-1	NA	TRBD1	TRBJ2-7	14
CASSLRGQGSGIAETQYF	TGTGCTAGCAGCTTAAGGGGACAGGGTTCCGGGATCGCTGAGACCCAGTACTTC	TRBV7-7	NA	TRBD1	TRBJ2-5	18
CASSLGENIEAFF	TGTGCCAGCAGTTTGGGGGAGAATATTGAAGCTTTCTTT	TRBV28	NA	NA	TRBJ1-1	13
CASRQSLSGGSNTQYF	TGTGCCAGCAGACAATCCCTTTCGGGAGGGTCAAATACGCAGTATTTT	TRBV7-8	NA	TRBD2	TRBJ2-3	16
CASSATGWDGNQPQHF	TGTGCCAGCAGCGCAACAGGGTGGGATGGCAATCAGCCCCAGCATTTT	TRBV7-6	NA	NA	TRBJ1-5	16
CATSGGVNGDTQYF	TGTGCCACCAGCGGAGGGGTCAACGGAGATACGCAGTATTTT	TRBV15	NA	NA	TRBJ2-3	14
CAWSGGAFTDTQYF	TGTGCCTGGAGCGGGGGGGCTTTCACAGATACGCAGTATTTT	TRBV30	NA	TRBD2	TRBJ2-3	14
CASSWRLGERPNTGELFF	TGCGCCAGCAGCTGGAGGCTCGGGGAGCGGCCCAACACCGGGGAGCTGTTTTTT	TRBV5-1	NA	NA	TRBJ2-2	18
CASSLISGDIQYF	TGCGCCAGCAGCCTTATCAGTGGGGACATTCAGTACTTC	TRBV4-1	NA	NA	TRBJ2-4	13
CASSPNLGLASTDTQYF	TGTGCCAGCAGCCCCAACCTAGGACTAGCGAGCACAGATACGCAGTATTTT	TRBV4-2	once	TRBD2	TRBJ2-3	17
CAITPTSLDEQFF	TGTGCCATCACCCCGACTAGCCTCGATGAGCAGTTCTTC	TRBV10-3	NA	TRBD2	TRBJ2-1	13
CAGTGAYEQYF	TGTGCCGGTACGGGGGCTTACGAGCAGTACTTC	TRBV30	NA	NA	TRBJ2-7	11
CAQSQPPLDETQYF	TGTGCTCAGTCCCAGCCACCCCTTGACGAGACCCAGTACTTC	TRBV7-2	NA	NA	TRBJ2-5	14
CSVEGAWGGTGELFF	TGCAGCGTTGAAGGGGCGTGGGGAGGCACCGGGGAGCTGTTTTTT	TRBV29-1	NA	NA	TRBJ2-2	15
CASSLYVGGNQPQHF	TGTGCCAGCAGTTTATATGTGGGGGGCAATCAGCCCCAGCATTTT	TRBV27	NA	NA	TRBJ1-5	15
CASSFGTPNEQFF	TGTGCCAGCAGCTTTGGCACCCCCAATGAGCAGTTCTTC	TRBV5-6	NA	NA	TRBJ2-1	13